The 10 T cell receptor beta chains below come from one sample, sequenced in a study of CD8 T cells in Susac syndrome. The RNA, about 0.45 to 1 ug, was put through reverse transcription using random hexamers. TCRdb fed the immunoSEQ multiplex PCR reads into MiXCR, producing one record per CDR3 protein. The data hold approximately 150,000 distinct CDR3 sequences, with 80% to 95% observed a single time. Sequenced material: CD4+ T cells from PBMCs. Every receptor here comes from a human donor with multiple sclerosis.

The gene calls are TRBV3-1 and TRBJ2-1; 7 bases align to TRBD2. The CDR3 extends over 15 amino acids. The V gene's germline CDR1 is LGHDT and CDR2 YNNKEL (reference sequence). Trimming cost V 4 bases and J 6 bases; bases outside gene matches: 9. Here the CDR3 reads CASSRPRAGANEQFF. CDR3 bases: TGTGCCAGCAGCCGCCCCCGTGCGGGAGCCAATGAGCAGTTCTTC.

The J gene is TRBJ2-5, the V gene TRBV4-1; no clear D. V was shortened by 1 base and J by 3 bases, with 9 bases between the two germline ends. The germline CDR1 and CDR2 sequences are MGHRA and YSYEKL. CDR3 size: 14 residues. DNA of the CDR3: TGCGCCAGCAGCCAAGTCGGTGCAGAAGAGACCCAGTACTTC. It translates to CASSQVGAEETQYF.

V and J are TRBV7-2 and TRBJ2-7; a weak D match, TRBD1 (5 bases). The CDR3 is 17 residues long. Between the trimmed V and J ends, which lost 0 bases and 3 bases, there was a span of 18 bases. The germline gives CDR1 SGHTA, CDR2 FQGNSA. The CDR3 DNA sequence: TGTGCCAGCAGCTTAGCCGCTGACAGCGTTATCGGCTACGAGCAGTACTTC. Translating it yields CASSLAADSVIGYEQYF.

The table lists this clonotype with a few counts. The V and J genes are TRBV2 and TRBJ1-1; D might be TRBD1 (6 bases). V lost 5 bases and J lost 5, with 12 bases in between. The CDR3 has 13 residues. The germline V gene encodes CDR1 SNHLY and CDR2 FYNNEI. This CDR3 reads CASSQGLRTEAFF. DNA for the CDR3: TGTGCCAGCAGTCAGGGGTTAAGGACTGAAGCTTTCTTT.

The J gene is TRBJ2-5, the V gene TRBV7-9; a weak D match, TRBD2 (5 bases). The CDR3 consists of 12 residues. Trimming pared 8 bases from V and 4 bases from J, leaving 11 bases between. From germline, CDR1 is SEHNR and CDR2 FQNEAQ (reference sequence). The CDR3 region has the DNA TGTGCCAGCGGAACTAGGGCAGAGACCCAGTACTTC. Protein: CASGTRAETQYF.

This sequence joins TRBV5-1 and TRBJ2-7, with D possibly being TRBD1 or TRBD2 (6 bases each). The CDR3 has 15 residues. The germline CDR1 and CDR2 sequences are SGHRS and YFSETQ. The V end lost 6 bases, the J end lost 3 bases, and 19 bases lay between the germline ends. CDR3 in amino acids: CASKGGGTTHYEQYF. The CDR3, as DNA: TGCGCCAGCAAGGGGGGCGGGACGACCCACTACGAGCAGTACTTC. Filled out from reference TRBV5-1 and TRBJ2-7, the complete variable domain reads KAGVTQTPRYLIKTRGQQVTLSCSPISGHRSVSWYQQTPGQGLQFLFEYFSETQRNKGNFPGRFSGRQFSNSRSEMNVSTLELGDSALYLCASKGGGTTHYEQYFGPGTRLTVT.

The J gene is TRBJ2-1, the V gene TRBV10-3, with D perhaps matching TRBD1 or TRBD2 (5 bases each). Deletions cut 4 bases from V and 9 bases from J, with 13 bases between. Germline V lookup: CDR1 ENHRY, CDR2 SYGVKD. The CDR3 has 13 amino acids. The CDR3 here is CAISGGRAGEQFF. The CDR3 DNA reads TGTGCCATCAGTGGGGGCCGCGCGGGTGAGCAGTTCTTC.

This chain uses TRBV4-2 with TRBJ2-7; D possibly corresponds to TRBD2 (6 bases). V was shortened by 0 bases and J by 3 bases, with 18 bases between the two germline ends. The CDR3 loop spans 17 amino acids. The germline gives CDR1 LGHNA, CDR2 YNFKEQ. The CDR3 DNA reads as TGTGCCAGCAGCCAAGATCGGGGCCAGCGGGTTTACTACGAGCAGTACTTC. As protein: CASSQDRGQRVYYEQYF.

The chain employs TRBV10-3 and TRBJ2-3; D could derive from TRBD1 or TRBD2 (5 bases each). Germline V lookup: CDR1 ENHRY, CDR2 SYGVKD. CDR3 length equals 14 residues. The germline V and J ends were trimmed by 3 bases and 6 bases, with 13 bases remaining between them. The CDR3: CAISDGLAGDTQYF. In nucleotides, the CDR3 is TGTGCCATCAGTGATGGGCTAGCAGGGGATACGCAGTATTTT.

The chain joins TRBV5-1 to TRBJ2-1; the match to TRBD1 covers 7 bases. This CDR3 has 14 amino acids. V was pared by 3 bases and J by 9 bases, with 9 bases of the junction left unmatched. The germline gives CDR1 SGHRS, CDR2 YFSETQ. This CDR3 reads CASSSDRPGAEQFF. The CDR3 bases are TGCGCCAGCAGCTCGGACAGGCCCGGGGCTGAGCAGTTCTTC. Variable domain in full (rest from reference TRBV5-1 and TRBJ2-1): KAGVTQTPRYLIKTRGQQVTLSCSPISGHRSVSWYQQTPGQGLQFLFEYFSETQRNKGNFPGRFSGRQFSNSRSEMNVSTLELGDSALYLCASSSDRPGAEQFFGPGTRLTVL.